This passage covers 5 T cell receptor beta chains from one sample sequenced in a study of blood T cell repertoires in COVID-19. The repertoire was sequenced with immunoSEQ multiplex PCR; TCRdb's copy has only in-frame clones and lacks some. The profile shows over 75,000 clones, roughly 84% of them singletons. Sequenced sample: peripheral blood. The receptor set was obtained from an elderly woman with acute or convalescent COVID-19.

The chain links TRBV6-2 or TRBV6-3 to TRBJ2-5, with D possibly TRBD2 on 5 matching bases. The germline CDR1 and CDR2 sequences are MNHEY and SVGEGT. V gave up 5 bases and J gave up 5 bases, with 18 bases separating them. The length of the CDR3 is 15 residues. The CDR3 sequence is CASSAVAPRGETQYF. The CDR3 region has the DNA TGTGCCAGCAGTGCCGTGGCCCCCCGCGGGGAGACCCAGTACTTC.

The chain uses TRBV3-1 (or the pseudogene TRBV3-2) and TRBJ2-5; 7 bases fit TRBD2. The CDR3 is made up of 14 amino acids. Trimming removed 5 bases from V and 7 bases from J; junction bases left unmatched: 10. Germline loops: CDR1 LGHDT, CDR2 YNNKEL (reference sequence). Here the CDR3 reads CASSSRAGIGTQYF. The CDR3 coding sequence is TGTGCCAGCAGCTCACGAGCGGGGATTGGGACCCAGTACTTC.

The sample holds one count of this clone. This chain's CDR3 is CASRGTSGVPETQYF. In DNA, the CDR3 is TGTGCCAGCAGGGGAACTAGCGGGGTTCCAGAGACCCAGTACTTC. This chain joins TRBV2 and TRBJ2-5; 10 positions agree with TRBD2. The junction had 8 bases not matched to a gene; V was cut back by 6 bases and J by 4 bases. Germline CDR1 is SNHLY and CDR2 is FYNNEI. The CDR3 extends over 15 amino acids.

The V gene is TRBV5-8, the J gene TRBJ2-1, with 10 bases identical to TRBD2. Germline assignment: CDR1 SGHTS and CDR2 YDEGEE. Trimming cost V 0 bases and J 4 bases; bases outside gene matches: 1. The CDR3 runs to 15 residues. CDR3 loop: CASSLGLAGYNEQFF. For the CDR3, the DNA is TGTGCCAGCAGCTTGGGACTAGCGGGTTACAATGAGCAGTTCTTC.

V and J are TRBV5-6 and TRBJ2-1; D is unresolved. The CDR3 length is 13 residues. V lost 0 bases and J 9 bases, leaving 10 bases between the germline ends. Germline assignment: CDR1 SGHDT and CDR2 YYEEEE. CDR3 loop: CASSLAIIAEQFF. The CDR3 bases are TGTGCCAGCAGCTTGGCCATCATAGCTGAGCAGTTCTTC.